Listed below are T cell receptor beta chains from one sample, sequenced in a study of Graves' ophthalmopathy and Graves' hyperthyroidism. Each CDR3 protein is one row after TCRdb ran MiXCR on the multiplex PCR reads. The sample shows around 1.1 million distinct CDR3 sequences, 35% to 45% of them seen only once. The sample comprised peripheral blood or thyroid tissue (not recorded which). These receptors all stem from an adult man with Graves' hyperthyroidism. Each CDR3 is given with its conserved first and last residue. Each record gives: J gene, clone size, V gene, D gene, CDR3 DNA, CDR3 protein. A D gene is named only where the DNA matches it firmly. Clone size, where shown, is once, few, many, or a class for clones that have expanded.

j_gene: TRBJ1-6; abundance: few; v_gene: TRBV5-1; d_gene: -; CDR3nt: TGCGCCAGCAGCGGCGGGACCGGGGACTCCTATAATTCACCCCTCCACTTT; CDR3aa: CASSGGTGDSYNSPLHF
j_gene: TRBJ2-7; abundance: many; v_gene: TRBV2; d_gene: -; CDR3nt: TGTGCCAGCAGTGCTACTGAGCAGTACTTC; CDR3aa: CASSATEQYF
j_gene: TRBJ1-1; abundance: few; v_gene: TRBV6-2/TRBV6-3; d_gene: -; CDR3nt: TGTGCCAGCAGAGGACGGAGAATGAACACTGAAGCTTTCTTT; CDR3aa: CASRGRRMNTEAFF
j_gene: TRBJ2-5; abundance: many; v_gene: TRBV10-3; d_gene: -; CDR3nt: TGTGCCATCAGTGAGGACTGGGGAGGTAAAGAGACCCAGTACTTC; CDR3aa: CAISEDWGGKETQYF
j_gene: TRBJ2-7; abundance: many; v_gene: TRBV7-2; d_gene: -; CDR3nt: TGTGCCAGCAGCTTAGTTTCCGAGCAGTACTTC; CDR3aa: CASSLVSEQYF
j_gene: TRBJ1-6; abundance: -; v_gene: TRBV2; d_gene: -; CDR3nt: TGTGCCAGCAGTTGGAGACTTAGCTCCTATAATTCACCCCTCCACTTT; CDR3aa: CASSWRLSSYNSPLHF
j_gene: TRBJ2-5; abundance: -; v_gene: TRBV20-1; d_gene: TRBD1; CDR3nt: TGCAGTGCCCCCGAGGGACAGGGGACCCAGTACTTC; CDR3aa: CSAPEGQGTQYF
j_gene: TRBJ2-6; abundance: -; v_gene: TRBV7-2; d_gene: TRBD1; CDR3nt: TGTGCCAGCTCACGGGACAGGGGGATCTCTGGGGCCAACGTCCTGACTTTC; CDR3aa: CASSRDRGISGANVLTF
j_gene: TRBJ2-2; abundance: many; v_gene: TRBV10-3; d_gene: TRBD2; CDR3nt: TGTGCCATCAGTCACCACTGGACTAGCGGGGGATACACCGGGGAGCTGTTTTTT; CDR3aa: CAISHHWTSGGYTGELFF
j_gene: TRBJ2-5; abundance: -; v_gene: TRBV15; d_gene: -; CDR3nt: TGTGCCACCAGCAGGGAGGGGACAAACCAAGAGACCCAGTACTTC; CDR3aa: CATSREGTNQETQYF
j_gene: TRBJ1-2; abundance: -; v_gene: TRBV10-2; d_gene: -; CDR3nt: TGCGCCGGCAGTGTACGGAGCTTCTATGGCTACACCTTC; CDR3aa: CAGSVRSFYGYTF
j_gene: TRBJ2-7; abundance: -; v_gene: TRBV9; d_gene: TRBD1; CDR3nt: TGTGCCAGCAGCGTAGGCCAGGGGGACAACGAGCAGTACTTC; CDR3aa: CASSVGQGDNEQYF
j_gene: TRBJ2-7; abundance: -; v_gene: TRBV7-9; d_gene: -; CDR3nt: TGTGCCAGCAGCCAGATTAGGACGTTGAGCTCCTACGAGCAGTACTTC; CDR3aa: CASSQIRTLSSYEQYF
j_gene: TRBJ1-2; abundance: -; v_gene: TRBV5-1; d_gene: TRBD1; CDR3nt: TGCGCCAGCAGCTTGGGACAGGGCTATGGCCACACCTTC; CDR3aa: CASSLGQGYGHTF
j_gene: TRBJ2-2; abundance: few; v_gene: TRBV29-1; d_gene: TRBD2; CDR3nt: TGCAGCGTTGGAGGCGGGAGTTATACCGGGGAGCTGTTTTTT; CDR3aa: CSVGGGSYTGELFF
j_gene: TRBJ2-7; abundance: many; v_gene: TRBV5-1; d_gene: TRBD1; CDR3nt: TGCGCCAGCAACCCTCGGGACAGTAGGTCCCAGCAGTACTTC; CDR3aa: CASNPRDSRSQQYF
j_gene: TRBJ1-2; abundance: many; v_gene: TRBV6-5; d_gene: -; CDR3nt: TGTGCCAGCAGTTACTCTACGGAGAACTATGGCTACACCTTC; CDR3aa: CASSYSTENYGYTF
j_gene: TRBJ1-1; abundance: many; v_gene: TRBV9; d_gene: -; CDR3nt: TGTGCCAGCAGCGTAGGGGGGGGAATGAACACTGAAGCTTTCTTT; CDR3aa: CASSVGGGMNTEAFF
j_gene: TRBJ1-1; abundance: -; v_gene: TRBV19; d_gene: TRBD1; CDR3nt: TGTGCCAGCAGTCCCCAACCCGGGACAGGGCTGACGAACACTGAAGCTTTCTTT; CDR3aa: CASSPQPGTGLTNTEAFF
j_gene: TRBJ1-2; abundance: -; v_gene: TRBV20-1; d_gene: TRBD1; CDR3nt: TGCAGTGCAGAAACAGGGCAGGGGGACGATGGCTACACCTTC; CDR3aa: CSAETGQGDDGYTF
j_gene: TRBJ2-2; abundance: few; v_gene: TRBV20-1; d_gene: -; CDR3nt: TGCAGTGCTACGGACCCAGGGGCGAACACCGGGGAGCTGTTTTTT; CDR3aa: CSATDPGANTGELFF
j_gene: TRBJ1-4; abundance: many; v_gene: TRBV19; d_gene: -; CDR3nt: TGTGCCAGTCGGAGGGGGTGGCGTGAAAAACTGTTTTTT; CDR3aa: CASRRGWREKLFF
j_gene: TRBJ2-3; abundance: -; v_gene: TRBV10-2; d_gene: -; CDR3nt: TGCGCCAGCAGGGCCCCAACTAGCACAGATACGCAGTATTTT; CDR3aa: CASRAPTSTDTQYF
j_gene: TRBJ2-7; abundance: -; v_gene: TRBV19; d_gene: TRBD2; CDR3nt: TGTGCCAGTACGGGTAGCGGGGTCCGGGGCTCCTACGAGCAGTACTTC; CDR3aa: CASTGSGVRGSYEQYF
j_gene: TRBJ1-1; abundance: few; v_gene: TRBV10-2; d_gene: -; CDR3nt: TGCGCCAGCAGAGGCCGATACAACACTGAAGCTTTCTTT; CDR3aa: CASRGRYNTEAFF
j_gene: TRBJ1-2; abundance: few; v_gene: TRBV29-1; d_gene: -; CDR3nt: TGCAGCGTTGAAGACTTAACACAGAACTATGGCTACACCTTC; CDR3aa: CSVEDLTQNYGYTF
j_gene: TRBJ1-5; abundance: -; v_gene: TRBV20-1; d_gene: -; CDR3nt: TGCAGGCAAGGGTGGGATCAGCCCCAGCATTTT; CDR3aa: CRQGWDQPQHF
j_gene: TRBJ2-7; abundance: many; v_gene: TRBV5-1; d_gene: -; CDR3nt: TGCGCCAGCAGCTTGGTTGAGGGGAGGAACGAGCAGTACTTC; CDR3aa: CASSLVEGRNEQYF
j_gene: TRBJ1-3; abundance: -; v_gene: TRBV6-1; d_gene: TRBD1; CDR3nt: TGTGCCAGCAGACCCACAGGGGGCACTGGAAACACCATATATTTT; CDR3aa: CASRPTGGTGNTIYF
j_gene: TRBJ1-2; abundance: -; v_gene: TRBV12-3/TRBV12-4; d_gene: -; CDR3nt: TGTGCCAGCAGTGGGGGATATACAGGATTCGGCTACACCTTC; CDR3aa: CASSGGYTGFGYTF
j_gene: TRBJ2-7; abundance: -; v_gene: TRBV19; d_gene: -; CDR3nt: TGTGCCAGTAGTATTCCCGCGTACGGGGGGCCCTTCGAGCAGTACTTC; CDR3aa: CASSIPAYGGPFEQYF
j_gene: TRBJ1-4; abundance: -; v_gene: TRBV5-1; d_gene: -; CDR3nt: TGCGCCAGCAGCTTAACCTCGGGACCGGGCAAGAATGAAAAACTGTTTTTT; CDR3aa: CASSLTSGPGKNEKLFF
j_gene: TRBJ1-6; abundance: few; v_gene: TRBV19; d_gene: -; CDR3nt: TGTGCCAGTAGTCCCCAGCGCTCCTATAATTCACCCCTCCACTTT; CDR3aa: CASSPQRSYNSPLHF
j_gene: TRBJ1-6; abundance: -; v_gene: TRBV30; d_gene: TRBD1; CDR3nt: TGTGCCTGGAGTGGTACAGGGGGCTCCTATAATTCACCCCTCCACTTT; CDR3aa: CAWSGTGGSYNSPLHF
j_gene: TRBJ1-1; abundance: many; v_gene: TRBV10-3; d_gene: TRBD1; CDR3nt: TGTGCCATCAGTGACACAGGGGGTGGGAACACTGAAGCTTTCTTT; CDR3aa: CAISDTGGGNTEAFF
j_gene: TRBJ1-1; abundance: -; v_gene: TRBV7-3; d_gene: -; CDR3nt: TGTGCCAGCAGTTCGGATCCCTCGGGGGACACTGAAGCTTTCTTT; CDR3aa: CASSSDPSGDTEAFF
j_gene: TRBJ2-5; abundance: -; v_gene: TRBV20-1; d_gene: -; CDR3nt: TGCAGTGCGGGGCCCCCCCAGGGTCAAAGGGAGACCCAGTACTTC; CDR3aa: CSAGPPQGQRETQYF
j_gene: TRBJ1-1; abundance: many; v_gene: TRBV20-1; d_gene: TRBD1; CDR3nt: TGCAGTGCCCCCCCAGGGGGAGGCGGATACACTGAAGCTTTCTTT; CDR3aa: CSAPPGGGGYTEAFF
j_gene: TRBJ1-2; abundance: -; v_gene: TRBV25-1; d_gene: TRBD1; CDR3nt: TGTGCCAGCTCACATTTCGCTGGACAGGGTGGGAATGGCTACACCTTC; CDR3aa: CASSHFAGQGGNGYTF
j_gene: TRBJ2-6; abundance: few; v_gene: TRBV29-1; d_gene: -; CDR3nt: TGCAGCGTTGACCCAGGGGCCAACGTCCTGACTTTC; CDR3aa: CSVDPGANVLTF
j_gene: TRBJ2-2; abundance: -; v_gene: TRBV5-1; d_gene: TRBD2; CDR3nt: TGCGCCAGCAGCTTGTGGGGACTATCATCACACGGGGAGCTGTTTTTT; CDR3aa: CASSLWGLSSHGELFF
j_gene: TRBJ2-7; abundance: -; v_gene: TRBV12-3/TRBV12-4; d_gene: TRBD2; CDR3nt: TGTGCCATTTCTAGCGGGAGTAGCGGCGAGCAGTACTTC; CDR3aa: CAISSGSSGEQYF
j_gene: TRBJ2-2; abundance: -; v_gene: TRBV19; d_gene: TRBD2; CDR3nt: TGTGCCAGCAGCTTATTCAGCGGGAACGCGAACACCGGGGAGCTGTTTTTT; CDR3aa: CASSLFSGNANTGELFF
j_gene: TRBJ1-5; abundance: -; v_gene: TRBV9; d_gene: -; CDR3nt: TGTGCCAGCAGTTCTCACATGGCCGATCAGCCCCAGCATTTT; CDR3aa: CASSSHMADQPQHF
j_gene: TRBJ1-1; abundance: -; v_gene: TRBV29-1; d_gene: -; CDR3nt: TGCAGCGTTGTATCCGTTCGGGCAGGGATAAACTTAATGAACACTGAAGCTTTCTTT; CDR3aa: CSVVSVRAGINLMNTEAFF
j_gene: TRBJ1-2; abundance: -; v_gene: TRBV7-2; d_gene: -; CDR3nt: TGTGCCAGCAGCCAAGGGGGGATAGGTGGCTACACCTTC; CDR3aa: CASSQGGIGGYTF
j_gene: TRBJ1-2; abundance: -; v_gene: TRBV6-5; d_gene: TRBD1; CDR3nt: TGTGCCAGCAGTTACGTAGGGACAGCTGATACTAACTATGGCTACACCTTC; CDR3aa: CASSYVGTADTNYGYTF
j_gene: TRBJ2-7; abundance: many; v_gene: TRBV7-8; d_gene: -; CDR3nt: TGTGCCAGCAGCCCAACACTGTTCTCCTACGAGCAGTACTTC; CDR3aa: CASSPTLFSYEQYF
j_gene: TRBJ2-7; abundance: -; v_gene: TRBV20-1; d_gene: TRBD2; CDR3nt: TGCAGTGAGTCGGGACTAGCCTACGAGCAGTACTTC; CDR3aa: CSESGLAYEQYF
j_gene: TRBJ2-7; abundance: many; v_gene: TRBV6-5; d_gene: -; CDR3nt: TGTGCCAGCAGTTACTCGACACCCAACGAGCAGTACTTC; CDR3aa: CASSYSTPNEQYF
j_gene: TRBJ1-5; abundance: many; v_gene: TRBV7-9; d_gene: -; CDR3nt: TGTGCCAGCAGCCGTGGGGGGAAGGACAATCAGCCCCAGCATTTT; CDR3aa: CASSRGGKDNQPQHF
j_gene: TRBJ2-7; abundance: -; v_gene: TRBV7-2; d_gene: TRBD1; CDR3nt: TGTGCCAGCAGCAAAGCCGGGACAGTAACGATCCTCGAGCAGTACTTC; CDR3aa: CASSKAGTVTILEQYF
j_gene: TRBJ2-5; abundance: -; v_gene: TRBV3-1; d_gene: TRBD2; CDR3nt: TGTGCCAGCAGCCAGGGGTTAGCGGGGACTGGAGAGACCCAGTACTTC; CDR3aa: CASSQGLAGTGETQYF
j_gene: TRBJ1-5; abundance: -; v_gene: TRBV29-1; d_gene: -; CDR3nt: TGCAGCGTTGAATCGCGGCGACAGTCCGGGACCCAGCATTTT; CDR3aa: CSVESRRQSGTQHF
j_gene: TRBJ1-2; abundance: few; v_gene: TRBV4-3; d_gene: -; CDR3nt: TGCGCCAGCAGCCAAGCGGACCCCCCGACTCTTTATGGCTACACCTTC; CDR3aa: CASSQADPPTLYGYTF
j_gene: TRBJ2-6; abundance: once; v_gene: TRBV2; d_gene: TRBD1; CDR3nt: TGTGCCAGCAGTGGGGACAGGAGCTCTGGGGCCAACGTCCTGACTTTC; CDR3aa: CASSGDRSSGANVLTF
j_gene: TRBJ1-2; abundance: once; v_gene: TRBV29-1; d_gene: TRBD1; CDR3nt: TGCAGCGTCTATACAGGGGGCTGTGGCTACACCTTC; CDR3aa: CSVYTGGCGYTF
j_gene: TRBJ2-7; abundance: -; v_gene: TRBV18; d_gene: TRBD1; CDR3nt: TGTGCCAGCCCACCACCGGGTGCAGGGGGCTACGAGCAGTACTTC; CDR3aa: CASPPPGAGGYEQYF
j_gene: TRBJ2-1; abundance: -; v_gene: TRBV6-5; d_gene: TRBD1; CDR3nt: TGTGCCAGCAGTTTGGGACAGGGGGTTTCCGAGACCCAGTTCTTC; CDR3aa: CASSLGQGVSETQFF